Below, 23 T cell receptor beta chains from the same sample are listed, as sequenced in a study of regulatory T cells in long-lasting Graves disease. Library construction for TCR beta used iRepertoire HTBI primers and Arm-PCR of CDR3 regions. One entry per CDR3 protein results from TCRdb running MiXCR on the multiplex PCR reads. The repertoire holds 510,000 or so distinct CDR3 sequences, with more than 10% as singletons. Stated time point: newly diagnosed GD, antithyroid drugs for less than 3 months. With RNA extracted from PBMCs as input, the TCR library was made. The data also belong to a second study, concerning T cells in Graves' hyperthyroidism and ophthalmopathy.

This material consisted of peripheral blood mononuclear cells (PBMCs), taken at new diagnosis, from a patient treated with antithyroid drugs. The receptors derive from a woman in her twenties or thirties with Graves disease.

This chain joins TRBV11-2 and TRBJ1-2; possible D gene TRBD1, 5 bases. The V and J ends lost 2 bases and 2 bases respectively, with 15 bases between them. Germline CDR1 reads SGHAT; CDR2 reads FQNNGV. The CDR3 contains 16 residues. CDR3 protein: CASSLFQAGGNYGYTF. For the CDR3, the DNA is TGTGCCAGCAGCTTATTCCAGGCGGGGGGGAACTATGGCTACACCTTC. The full variable domain, rest sourced from reference TRBV11-2 and TRBJ1-2, is EAGVAQSPRYKIIEKRQSVAFWCNPISGHATLYWYQQILGQGPKLLIQFQNNGVVDDSQLPKDRFSAERLKGVDSTLKIQPAKLEDSAVYLCASSLFQAGGNYGYTFGSGTRLTVV.

To note about this clonotype: This likely came from a read error, as a far larger clone is one base away. The V call is TRBV11-2, the J call TRBJ2-7, with 12 bases fitting TRBD2. This CDR3 contains 19 residues. Germline V gene lookup returns CDR1 SGHAT and CDR2 FQNNGV. Germline trimming cut 7 bases from V and 7 bases from J; bases unmatched to any gene: 23. The CDR3 coding sequence is TGTGCCAGCAACAAACCGGGACTAGCGGGTAGGAGGTCCTACAATGAGCAGTACTTC. Its translation is CASNKPGLAGRRSYNEQYF.

This clonotype was counted at least ten times. The chain couples TRBV27 to TRBJ2-2; 7 bases map to TRBD1. J lost 1 base, V lost 7 bases, and 9 bases had no gene match. Per germline, CDR1 MNHEY and CDR2 SMNVEV (reference sequence). There are 16 residues in the CDR3. CDR3 amino acids: CASKKQGQLNTGELFF. The CDR3 nucleotides are TGTGCCAGCAAAAAACAGGGGCAGTTGAACACCGGGGAGCTGTTTTTT.

Points on this clonotype: This may be a read error, as it is one base from a much larger clone. V is TRBV6-2 or TRBV6-3 and J is TRBJ2-7, with D perhaps assigned TRBD1 or TRBD2 (5 bases each). The ends were cut back, 8 bases at V and 3 bases at J, with 20 bases in the middle. Germline values: CDR1 MNHEY, CDR2 SVGEGT. The CDR3 loop spans 15 amino acids. CDR3: CASRPRGLTGYEQYF. The CDR3 DNA reads TGTGCCAGCCGCCCACGGGGCTTGACGGGCTACGAGCAGTACTTC.

V is TRBV6-2 or TRBV6-3 and J is TRBJ1-2, with a weak D call TRBD1 (6 bases). This CDR3 spans 16 amino acids. Per germline, CDR1 MNHEY and CDR2 SVGEGT. The V end lost 5 bases, the J end lost 3 bases, and 19 bases lay between the germline ends. The CDR3 is CASSEIVQGGYYGYTF. The CDR3 DNA sequence: TGTGCCAGCAGTGAAATAGTACAGGGCGGCTACTATGGCTACACCTTC.

As for this clonotype: A single base separates this from a much larger clone, so it may be a read error. The chain joins TRBV4-2 to TRBJ1-4; D is undetermined. Looked up from germline, CDR1 is LGHNA and CDR2 is YNFKEQ. This CDR3 comprises 15 residues. This chain's CDR3 is CAISQGLRLNEKLFF. The CDR3 DNA is TGCGCCATCAGCCAAGGACTCCGACTTAATGAAAAACTGTTTTTT.

This clonotype has ten or more counts. The chain employs TRBV5-1 and TRBJ2-2; D call uncertain. V lost 7 bases and J lost 3, with 13 bases in between. The CDR3 sequence is 14 residues long. The germline CDR1 and CDR2 sequences are SGHRS and YFSETQ. This CDR3 reads CASQGWADTGELFF. As DNA, the CDR3 is TGCGCCAGCCAAGGATGGGCCGACACCGGGGAGCTGTTTTTT. Based on the CDR3 plus reference TRBV5-1 and TRBJ2-2, the full variable domain is KAGVTQTPRYLIKTRGQQVTLSCSPISGHRSVSWYQQTPGQGLQFLFEYFSETQRNKGNFPGRFSGRQFSNSRSEMNVSTLELGDSALYLCASQGWADTGELFFGEGSRLTVL.

The chain carries TRBV12-3 or TRBV12-4 and TRBJ2-5; 9 bases line up with TRBD2. The J call may not be correct, given that the DNA end is closer to TRBJ2-1. This CDR3 spans 14 amino acids. The CDR3 here is CASSTSGHYNEQFF. In DNA form, the CDR3 reads TGTGCCAGCAGCACTAGCGGGCATTACAATGAGCAGTTCTTC.

This clonotype was found a few times. The CDR3 region has the DNA TGCAGTGCTCAAAGAAGCCCAAACTCCTACAATGAGCAGTTCTTC. This translates into CSAQRSPNSYNEQFF. The chain combines TRBV20-1 with TRBJ2-1; D remains unclear. V shed 5 bases and J shed 0 bases, with 14 bases lying between them. Germline V CDR1 and CDR2: DFQATT, SNEGSKA (reference sequence). The length of the CDR3 is 15 residues.

This clonotype was seen only once. The rearrangement uses TRBV6-2 or TRBV6-3 and TRBJ2-1; 9 bases align to TRBD2. Trimming cost V 6 bases and J 7 bases; bases outside gene matches: 13. The V gene's germline CDR1 is MNHEY and CDR2 SVGEGT. The CDR3 runs 16 residues. CDR3 DNA sequence: TGTGCCAGCAGGCGTCTTGCGGGAGGGCCGGGGAATGAGCAGTTCTTC. This translates into CASRRLAGGPGNEQFF.

This clonotype was seen more than once but under ten times. Written as DNA, the CDR3 is TGCAGTGCTAGGGGGTCGGCAAGGGCTGAAGCTTTCTTT. This gives the protein CSARGSARAEAFF. V is TRBV20-1 and J is TRBJ1-1; D ambiguous. The CDR3 consists of 13 residues. Germline-derived CDR1 and CDR2 are DFQATT and SNEGSKA (reference sequence). V was cut by 3 bases and J by 6 bases, with 14 bases left in between.

CDR3 sequence: CASSPAVASGYGYTF. The DNA of the CDR3 is TGTGCCAGCAGCCCCGCAGTCGCTAGTGGCTATGGCTACACCTTC. This sequence joins TRBV7-9 and TRBJ1-2, with unresolved D. The CDR3 is 15 residues long. V was trimmed by 5 bases and J by 4 bases, leaving 17 bases between them. Germline-derived CDR1 and CDR2 are SEHNR and FQNEAQ (reference sequence). Filled out from reference TRBV7-9 and TRBJ1-2, the complete variable domain reads DTGVSQNPRHKITKRGQNVTFRCDPISEHNRLYWYRQTLGQGPEFLTYFQNEAQLEKSRLLSDRFSAERPKGSFSTLEIQRTEQGDSAMYLCASSPAVASGYGYTFGSGTRLTVV.

The table lists this clonotype with a few counts. J is TRBJ1-1 and V is TRBV4-1; no definite D call. The CDR3 extends over 15 amino acids. Germline CDR1 and CDR2: MGHRA and YSYEKL. V lost 1 base and J 12 bases, leaving 21 bases between the germline ends. The DNA for the CDR3 is TGCGCCAGCAGCCAAGGAATTATAGGTCGACGGAACACTTTCTTT. Encoded protein: CASSQGIIGRRNTFF.

This clonotype occurred a few times. At one of its ends the junction is not consistent with the germline gene, which may arise from a read error. The chain is built from TRBV4-3 and TRBJ2-1; D gene unclear. The V gene's germline CDR1 is LGHNA and CDR2 YSLEER. CDR3 length equals 13 residues. CDR3 sequence (DNA): TGCGCCAGCAGCCGCGGACCCTGGAATGAACAGTTCTTC. This gives the protein CASSRGPWNEQFF.

At least ten counts were recorded for this clonotype. The genes are TRBV12-3 or TRBV12-4 and TRBJ1-1; D not resolved. Trimming left V 8 bases short and J 4 bases short, with 14 bases between. This CDR3 has 13 residues. The CDR3, as DNA: TGTGCCAGCGCCAGTGGTCAAGGCACTGAAGCTTTCTTT. Amino acids: CASASGQGTEAFF.

The chain carries TRBV2 and TRBJ1-5, with D uncertain. The germline V and J ends were trimmed by 3 bases and 7 bases, with 10 bases remaining between them. The CDR3 sequence is 13 residues long. Looked up from germline, CDR1 is SNHLY and CDR2 is FYNNEI. The CDR3, as DNA: TGTGCCAGCAGTGAGCGGGAGGCACAGCCCCAGCATTTT. Amino acid sequence: CASSEREAQPQHF.

This clonotype showed up many times. The chain joins TRBV11-3 to TRBJ1-1; D is possibly TRBD1 (5 bases). With 5 bases removed from V and 0 bases from J, the gap between germline ends came to 13 bases. This CDR3 contains 15 residues. Germline assignment: CDR1 SGHNT and CDR2 YENEEA. DNA for the CDR3: TGTGCCAGCAGCGCGCAGGGACTCATGAACACTGAAGCTTTCTTT. This gives the protein CASSAQGLMNTEAFF.

The rearrangement uses TRBV5-8 and TRBJ2-5, with 7 bases that match TRBD2. This CDR3 comprises 14 residues. After removal of 4 bases from V and 4 bases from J, the junction contained 7 bases not matched to a gene. Germline V gives CDR1 SGHTS, CDR2 YDEGEE. The CDR3 DNA follows: TGTGCCAGCAGCCCTGGGCCTAGCGGAGAGACCCAGTACTTC. Translated, it gives CASSPGPSGETQYF.

Points on this clonotype: With a much larger clone just one base away, this may be a read error. The chain couples TRBV6-1 to TRBJ2-7, with D tentatively TRBD1 (6 bases). The CDR3 is 15 residues long. The germline gives CDR1 MNHNS, CDR2 SASEGT. V was pared by 7 bases and J by 0 bases, with 16 bases between. The DNA of the CDR3 is TGTGCCAGCACCCCCCTCCGGGACACCTCCTACGAGCAGTACTTC. Amino acids: CASTPLRDTSYEQYF.

This chain joins TRBV7-3 and TRBJ2-7; D ambiguous. Germline V gene sequence: CDR1 SGHTA, CDR2 FQGTGA. Deletions cut 1 base from V and 7 bases from J, with 14 bases between. The CDR3 runs to 14 residues. CDR3 protein: CASSLNVGLGEQYF. In DNA, the CDR3 is TGTGCCAGCAGCTTAAATGTTGGGTTAGGGGAGCAGTACTTC.

In its sample, this clonotype was seen many times. The CDR3: CASSEKGVMNTEAFF. The CDR3 DNA reads as TGTGCCAGCAGTGAAAAAGGGGTAATGAACACTGAAGCTTTCTTT. The chain couples TRBV2 to TRBJ1-1, with D possibly matching TRBD1 (5 bases). Trimming stripped 2 bases from V and 0 bases from J, with 10 bases between. Germline assignment: CDR1 SNHLY and CDR2 FYNNEI. The CDR3 loop spans 15 amino acids.

This clonotype was counted at least ten times. The V call is TRBV19, the J call TRBJ2-7; possible D gene TRBD2, 6 bases. Per the germline V gene, CDR1 is LNHDA and CDR2 is SQIVND (reference sequence). V lost 1 base, J lost 10 bases, and 11 bases lay in between. This CDR3 is built from 12 residues. The CDR3 loop reads CASSIGGGKQYF. The CDR3 nucleotides read TGTGCCAGTAGTATAGGTGGGGGGAAACAGTACTTC.

This chain connects TRBV27 to TRBJ1-3, with 7 positions matching TRBD1. Per germline, CDR1 MNHEY and CDR2 SMNVEV (reference sequence). The CDR3 runs 16 residues. V was clipped by 6 bases and J by 0 bases; unmatched bases: 8. The CDR3 loop reads CASRRQGTSSGNTIYF. In DNA, the CDR3 is TGTGCCAGCAGACGACAGGGTACTAGCTCTGGAAACACCATATATTTT.